This TCR beta chain is drawn from a study of blood T cell repertoires in COVID-19. V lost 4 bases, J lost 11 bases, and 18 bases lay in between. Germline CDR1 SGHDT, CDR2 YYEEEE. This CDR3 spans 13 amino acids. Enrolment of Seattle patients took place during active infection, and they were followed longitudinally. Some clones are missing from TCRdb's copy, which holds only in-frame ones; the method was immunoSEQ multiplex PCR. Among some 130,000 clones, 90% were seen once, and the ten largest hold 4% to 5%. The V gene is TRBV5-6, the J gene TRBJ1-1, with D perhaps TRBD1 (5 bases). This sequence originates from a man between 60 and 70 years old with COVID-19, enrolled during active disease. The sample consisted of peripheral blood. For the CDR3, the DNA is TGTGCCAGCAGCCCCGGACGGGGGGTTGGGGCTTTCTTT. Translated: CASSPGRGVGAFF.